This T cell receptor beta chain stems from a study of CD8 T cells in ankylosing spondylitis. MiXCR, run by TCRdb on the 5' RACE reads, gives a single entry per CDR3 protein. The profile shows about 140,000 distinct CDR3 sequences, more than 5.5% of them singletons. Germline-derived CDR1 and CDR2 are GTSNPN and SVGIG (reference sequence). Trimming took off 3 bases at V and 3 bases at J, with 14 bases between the two ends. The CDR3 contains 14 residues. Findings and caveats of the study: Disease-linked clones displayed a CD8+ phenotype and appeared relatively rarely in peripheral blood. Among TCR beta sequences, a motif of under 10 highly homologous variants appeared characteristic of ankylosing spondylitis blood.

A few counts support this clonotype. The target antigen is unknown. V gene TRBV30 combines with J gene TRBJ1-2; no definite D call. Sequenced input: blood, either unsorted or a sorted T cell fraction (not recorded which). This clonotype originated in a female donor with ankylosing spondylitis or in good health (not recorded which). The CDR3 sequence: CAWRRPPADYGYTF. The CDR3 DNA is TGTGCCTGGAGAAGACCCCCGGCGGACTATGGCTACACCTTC. The entire variable domain, with the rest obtained from reference TRBV30 and TRBJ1-2, is as follows: SQTIHQWPATLVQPVGSPLSLECTVEGTSNPNLYWYRQAAGRGLQLLFYSVGIGQISSEVPQNLSASRPQDRQFILSSKKLLLSDSGFYLCAWRRPPADYGYTFGSGTRLTVV.